These T cell receptor beta chains were read from a single sample in a study of Graves' ophthalmopathy and Graves' hyperthyroidism. MiXCR, applied by TCRdb to the multiplex PCR reads, yields one record per CDR3 protein. Among about 16,000 distinct CDR3 sequences listed, 46% were seen once. The sample comprised peripheral blood. Receptors were obtained from a middle-aged woman with stable Graves' hyperthyroidism. The CDR3 runs from the conserved cysteine through the conserved F or W. The D gene is left open where the match is weak. A row's size may be missing; if present it is once, few, many or a size class.

TRBV14	19	NA	NA	TRBJ2-7	CASSQVRDKGRRSSYVQYF	TGTGCCAGCAGCCAAGTCCGGGACAAGGGGAGACGTAGCTCCTACGTGCAGTACTTC
TRBV20-1	15	NA	NA	TRBJ1-5	CSARAIEVDNQPQHF	TGCAGTGCTAGAGCTATAGAGGTCGACAATCAGCCCCAGCATTTT
TRBV2	13	NA	NA	TRBJ1-5	CASSVRRNQPQHF	TGTGCCAGCAGTGTCAGGCGGAATCAGCCCCAGCACTTT
TRBV19	13	NA	NA	TRBJ2-7	CASSYQTTREQYF	TGTGCCAGTAGTTACCAGACCACACGGGAGCAGTACTTC
TRBV19	15	many	TRBD2	TRBJ2-1	CASSKGGGRFHEQFF	TGTGCCAGTAGTAAGGGGGGCGGGAGGTTCCATGAGCAGTTCTTC
TRBV7-2	16	NA	TRBD2	TRBJ2-2	CASSQGGRASGGELFF	TGTGCCAGCAGCCAAGGCGGGAGGGCCTCGGGCGGGGAGCTGTTTTTT
TRBV11-3	13	NA	NA	TRBJ2-3	CASSLGPTDTQYF	TGTGCCAGCAGCTTAGGTCCCACAGATACGCAGTATTTT
TRBV7-2	16	many	TRBD2	TRBJ2-3	CASSAILAGGVDTQYF	TGTGCCAGCAGCGCCATACTAGCGGGAGGAGTAGATACGCAGTATTTT
TRBV27	16	NA	TRBD2	TRBJ2-7	CASSLSTSASTYEQYF	TGTGCCAGCAGTTTATCGACTAGCGCCTCCACCTACGAGCAGTACTTC
TRBV28	13	NA	NA	TRBJ1-2	CASSLTGLSGYTF	TGTGCCAGCAGTTTAACAGGGCTGAGTGGCTACACCTTC
TRBV10-1	15	NA	TRBD2	TRBJ2-3	CASSDAGEGADTQYF	TGCGCCAGCAGTGACGCCGGGGAGGGTGCAGATACGCAGTATTTT
TRBV20-1	12	many	NA	TRBJ2-3	CSASGGADTQYF	TGCAGTGCTAGTGGGGGCGCAGATACGCAGTATTTT
TRBV7-9	14	large	NA	TRBJ2-7	CASSLEGRDHEQYF	TGTGCCAGCAGCTTAGAGGGCAGGGACCACGAGCAGTACTTC
TRBV15	16	NA	TRBD1	TRBJ2-1	CATSGVRGTVYNEQFF	TGTGCCACCAGCGGCGTGCGAGGGACAGTCTACAACGAGCAGTTCTTC
TRBV5-1	13	many	NA	TRBJ1-4	CASSFGPGEKLFF	TGCGCCAGCAGCTTCGGCCCAGGGGAAAAACTGTTTTTT
TRBV6-1	14	NA	NA	TRBJ1-1	CASSEKDGGTEAFF	TGTGCCAGCAGTGAAAAGGACGGAGGCACTGAAGCTTTCTTT
TRBV10-2	15	NA	NA	TRBJ2-1	CASSDDSHSYNEQFF	TGCGCCAGCAGCGACGACAGTCACTCCTACAATGAGCAGTTCTTC
TRBV20-1	14	NA	NA	TRBJ2-3	CSARLRPGADTQYF	TGCAGTGCTAGATTGAGGCCGGGGGCAGATACGCAGTATTTT
TRBV4-3	16	few	TRBD1	TRBJ1-1	CASSQGQGVMSTEAFF	TGCGCCAGCAGCCAGGGACAGGGGGTAATGAGCACTGAAGCTTTCTTT
TRBV30	13	NA	NA	TRBJ1-5	CAWNSFSNQPQHF	TGTGCCTGGAACTCATTTAGCAATCAGCCCCAGCATTTT
TRBV6-2/TRBV6-3	16	few	TRBD2	TRBJ2-5	CASSSAVLAGQETQYF	TGTGCCAGCAGTTCCGCGGTACTAGCGGGGCAGGAGACCCAGTACTTC
TRBV7-2	13	NA	NA	TRBJ1-1	CASTFGDNTEAFF	TGTGCCAGCACCTTCGGGGATAACACTGAAGCTTTCTTT
TRBV4-3	14	many	TRBD1	TRBJ2-7	CASSQGQGIHEQYF	TGCGCCAGCAGCCAAGGACAGGGAATCCACGAGCAGTACTTC
TRBV2	11	few	NA	TRBJ1-2	CASGETLGYTF	TGTGCCAGCGGCGAGACACTTGGCTACACCTTC
TRBV7-3	14	NA	NA	TRBJ2-1	CASSRGRAGLEQFF	TGTGCCAGCAGCCGCGGTCGGGCGGGACTTGAGCAGTTCTTC
TRBV7-9	16	many	NA	TRBJ1-3	CASSLGEGVAGNTIYF	TGTGCCAGCAGCTTAGGAGAGGGGGTGGCTGGAAACACCATATATTTT